This T cell receptor (beta chain) was identified during a study of CD8+ T cells in alopecia areata. Treatment defined: oral pan-JAK inhibitor, 5-10 mg twice daily. cDNA reverse transcribed from extracted RNA served as the sequencing template. Using immunoSEQ multiplex PCR, the repertoire was profiled, and TCRdb retains in-frame clones only, with some absent. The repertoire holds about 300,000 clones, with roughly 64% as singletons. In regard to this clone: Its antigen is unidentified.

Looked up from germline, CDR1 is SGHVS and CDR2 is FQNEAQ. The CDR3 contains 14 residues. V lost 3 bases, J lost 7 bases, and 15 bases lay in between. Study-wide findings and caveats: Expanded CD8+ clones among the top 100, as well as scalp clonality, were significantly decreased by tofacitinib. While patients received tofacitinib, many expanded lesional clones remained present in scalp and blood.

Here the sequenced sample was CD4+ T cells sorted from blood, taken at week 24, from a patient treated with tofacitinib. The source is a human donor with alopecia areata. This chain connects TRBV7-8 to TRBJ1-2; no firm D call. The CDR3 bases are TGTGCCAGCAGCTTGGTTGAGGCGGGCGCTGGCTACACCTTC. Amino acids: CASSLVEAGAGYTF.